These 10 T cell receptor beta chains share one sample of origin, sequenced in a study of T cells in Graves' hyperthyroidism and ophthalmopathy. Amplified TCR beta CDR3 regions derived from RNA transcripts. When the TCR CDR3 underwent first-round RT-PCR, the HTBI primer set was used. TCRdb re-derived calls from the multiplex PCR reads in MiXCR, one entry per CDR3 protein. The table includes under 400,000 distinct CDR3 sequences, roughly 13% detected once. Input material: blood. These receptor sequences come from a woman aged 18 to 35 with Graves' hyperthyroidism.

This clonotype has more than one count but fewer than ten. The rearrangement links TRBV19 to TRBJ1-1, with a tentative D call TRBD1 (6 bases). The ends were cut back, 11 bases at V and 4 bases at J, with 14 bases in the middle. Germline V lookup: CDR1 LNHDA, CDR2 SQIVND (reference sequence). The CDR3 is made up of 12 amino acids. The CDR3 spells CAYRGRGTEAFF. The DNA of the CDR3 is TGTGCCTATCGGGGGCGAGGCACTGAAGCTTTCTTT.

In its sample, this clonotype was seen many times. The gene calls are TRBV6-2 or TRBV6-3 and TRBJ2-3, with TRBD1 matching 7 bases. The germline CDR1 and CDR2 sequences are MNHEY and SVGEGT. The CDR3 length is 15 residues. With V trimmed by 2 bases and J by 4 bases, 6 bases remained unmatched. The chain's CDR3 is CASSYRDSSADTQYF. The CDR3 region has the DNA TGTGCCAGCAGTTACCGGGACAGTTCTGCAGATACGCAGTATTTT.

This clonotype was counted many times. This chain uses TRBV2 with TRBJ1-1, with a tentative D call TRBD1 (6 bases). Germline loops: CDR1 SNHLY, CDR2 FYNNEI. The V and J ends lost 11 bases and 4 bases respectively, with 14 bases between them. The CDR3 extends over 12 amino acids. CDR3 loop: CAGAGEGTEAFF. The CDR3 DNA reads as TGTGCCGGAGCAGGGGAAGGCACTGAAGCTTTCTTT.

The chain recombines TRBV24-1 with TRBJ2-3, with D hard to call. Trimming took 1 base from V and 1 from J, leaving 11 bases between them. Per the germline V gene, CDR1 is KGHDR and CDR2 is SFDVKD. The CDR3 has 16 residues. CDR3: CATSDFGWQGTDTQYF. CDR3 DNA: TGTGCCACCAGTGATTTCGGATGGCAGGGCACAGATACGCAGTATTTT.

This clonotype has at least ten counts. V is TRBV20-1 and J is TRBJ2-1; 9 nucleotides align to TRBD2. V lost 1 base to trimming and J lost 7 bases; unmatched junction nucleotides: 14. CDR1 DFQATT and CDR2 SNEGSKA come from the germline V gene (reference sequence). The CDR3 has 17 residues. This CDR3 reads CSARVPELAGGGNEQFF. The CDR3 region has the DNA TGCAGTGCTAGAGTTCCCGAACTAGCGGGCGGGGGGAATGAGCAGTTCTTC.

At least ten counts were recorded for this clonotype. The genes are TRBV5-5 and TRBJ2-1, with D possibly matching TRBD2 (6 bases). Germline-derived CDR1 and CDR2 are SGHKS and YYEKEE (reference sequence). CDR3 length: 14 amino acids. Deletions cut 2 bases from V and 6 bases from J, with 12 bases between. The CDR3 region has the DNA TGTGCCAGCAGCTTATTGTGGGGGGTCAATGAGCAGTTCTTC. It codes for CASSLLWGVNEQFF.

This clonotype was detected only a few times. The chain employs TRBV19 and TRBJ2-1, with TRBD1 as a possible D gene (5 bases). This CDR3 contains 15 residues. V gave up 5 bases and J gave up 1 base, with 12 bases separating them. Germline assignment: CDR1 LNHDA and CDR2 SQIVND (reference sequence). The CDR3 protein is CASSGAQGSYNEQFF. CDR3 nucleotide sequence: TGTGCCAGTAGTGGTGCGCAGGGATCCTACAATGAGCAGTTCTTC.

There are many counts of this clonotype. The rearrangement links TRBV6-1 to TRBJ2-7; D is unclear. The CDR3 is 11 amino acids. The germline V gene has CDR1 MNHNS and CDR2 SASEGT. V gave up 6 bases and J gave up 3 bases, with 6 bases separating them. CDR3 nucleotides: TGTGCCAGCAGAACGGACTACGAGCAGTACTTC. Its translation: CASRTDYEQYF.

This clonotype was observed many times. The J gene is TRBJ1-5, the V gene TRBV18, with unresolved D. Germline V gene sequence: CDR1 KGHSH, CDR2 LQKENI. The CDR3 is made up of 13 amino acids. Trimming took off 3 bases at V and 3 bases at J, with 6 bases between the two ends. The CDR3 DNA is TGTGCCAGCTCACCCGGGGACAATCAGCCCCAGCATTTT. Translation gives CASSPGDNQPQHF.

In its sample, this clonotype was seen many times. This rearrangement joins TRBV6-5 to TRBJ1-1; 8 bases align to TRBD1. This CDR3 comprises 15 residues. V trimming: 0 bases; J trimming: 1 base; junction bases outside the gene matches: 1. In germline, CDR1 is MNHEY, CDR2 SVGAGI. Here the CDR3 reads CASSYSDRGNTEAFF. CDR3 nucleotide sequence: TGTGCCAGCAGTTACTCCGACAGGGGGAACACTGAAGCTTTCTTT.